This T cell receptor beta chain was found in a study of blood T cell repertoires in COVID-19. Authors' methods: Amplification with reference gene primers provided the estimates of nucleated cell counts. Libraries were prepared by immunoSEQ multiplex PCR; TCRdb keeps only in-frame clonotypes and omits some of them. D and trimming were read from the DNA, whereas the V and J calls and clone size are those reported in that table. Of roughly 190,000 clones in the sample, around 84% were seen once. This clone was recorded only once. The length of the CDR3 is 15 residues. The V gene's germline CDR1 is SGHNT and CDR2 YYREEE (reference sequence). Trimming pared 2 bases from V and 0 bases from J, leaving 11 bases between.

Sequenced sample: peripheral blood. This TCR derives from a human donor in a cohort sampled during active COVID-19. The V gene is TRBV5-4, the J gene TRBJ2-5, with D possibly being TRBD2 (6 bases). As DNA, the CDR3 is TGTGCCAGCAGCTTTGGGGGGTCGGACCAAGAGACCCAGTACTTC. Protein product: CASSFGGSDQETQYF. Drawing the rest from reference TRBV5-4 and TRBJ2-5, the complete variable domain is ETGVTQSPTHLIKTRGQQVTLRCSSQSGHNTVSWYQQALGQGPQFIFQYYREEENGRGNFPPRFSGLQFPNYSSELNVNALELDDSALYLCASSFGGSDQETQYFGPGTRLLVL.